The 24 T cell receptor beta chains in this list originate from one sample, sequenced in a study of blood T cell repertoires in COVID-19. Produced via immunoSEQ multiplex PCR; TCRdb's table is partial and in-frame only. The sample lists about 93,000 clones, roughly nine tenths seen once, with about 1.5% in the top ten. Sequencing was carried out using peripheral blood. These receptor sequences come from a human donor with active COVID-19. The donor label of this sample is uncertain.

The rearrangement uses TRBV20-1 and TRBJ1-1, with D perhaps matching TRBD1 (5 bases). The CDR3 totals 11 residues. Germline V gene lookup returns CDR1 DFQATT and CDR2 SNEGSKA (reference sequence). Trimming took 8 bases from V and 1 from J, leaving 8 bases between them. CDR3 protein: CSSRENTEAFF. In DNA form, the CDR3 reads TGCAGTAGCAGGGAGAACACTGAAGCTTTCTTT.

Points on this clone: Germline is not matched at one junction end, which may reflect a read error. This chain joins TRBV5-6 and TRBJ2-3, with a weak D call TRBD2 (6 bases). Germline V gives CDR1 SGHDT, CDR2 YYEEEE. The CDR3 is 16 residues long. CDR3 residues: CASSLGTGPSTDTQYF. The CDR3 DNA follows: TGTGCCAGCAGTTTGGGGACTGGCCCTAGCACAGATACGCAGTATTTT.

The V and J genes are TRBV18 and TRBJ2-5, with 12 bases matching TRBD1. The germline V gene encodes CDR1 KGHSH and CDR2 LQKENI. Trimming took 5 bases from V and 4 from J; bases not matched to a gene: 5. The CDR3 has 15 residues. CDR3 in DNA: TGTGCCAGCTCAAGGGACAGGGGGCCTTCAGAGACCCAGTACTTC. This gives the protein CASSRDRGPSETQYF.

The chain couples TRBV5-1 to TRBJ2-7, with D hard to call. This CDR3 has 13 residues. In germline, CDR1 is SGHRS, CDR2 YFSETQ. Trimming stripped 4 bases from V and 0 bases from J, with 8 bases between. CDR3 sequence reads: CASSLTFSYEQYF. The CDR3 DNA reads TGCGCCAGCAGCCTGACATTCTCCTACGAGCAGTACTTC.

The V gene is TRBV6-4, the J gene TRBJ2-7; maybe TRBD1 (6 bases). Germline-derived CDR1 and CDR2 are MRHNA and SNTAGT. The CDR3 sequence is 12 residues long. Trimming removed 2 bases at V and 6 bases at J, with 8 bases between. The CDR3 DNA reads TGTGCCAGCAGTGACCCCAGGGGCGAGCAGTACTTC. It codes for CASSDPRGEQYF.

The chain couples TRBV23-1 to TRBJ2-1; 8 nucleotides agree with TRBD1. TRBV23-1 is filed as an ORF, its function uncertain. Trimming at V came to 6 bases and at J to 7 bases, leaving 11 bases not matched to a gene. This CDR3 comprises 15 residues. Written as DNA, the CDR3 is TGCGCCAGCAGATTCCGGGACAGGTCGGGAAATGAGCAGTTCTTC. It specifies CASRFRDRSGNEQFF.

The rearrangement joins TRBV10-3 to TRBJ2-3; possible D gene TRBD2, 6 bases. Germline CDR1 is ENHRY and CDR2 is SYGVKD. V was pared by 11 bases and J by 1 base, with 16 bases between. The CDR3 loop spans 14 amino acids. For the CDR3, the DNA is TGTGCCGTGAGCCGGGGGTTTGGCACAGATACGCAGTATTTT. The encoded protein is CAVSRGFGTDTQYF.

This chain connects TRBV6-5 to TRBJ2-7; D ambiguous. Trimming removed 6 bases from V and 0 bases from J, with 12 bases in between. CDR1 MNHEY and CDR2 SVGAGI come from the germline V gene. There are 14 residues in the CDR3. The chain's CDR3 is CASRENLNSYEQYF. CDR3 coding DNA: TGTGCCAGCAGAGAGAACCTTAACTCCTACGAGCAGTACTTC.

The chain uses TRBV27 and TRBJ2-7, with 13 bases matching TRBD2. CDR1 is MNHEY and CDR2 is SMNVEV in the germline V gene (reference sequence). The CDR3 is 19 amino acids. Trimming removed 0 bases from V and 1 base from J; junction bases left unmatched: 9. The CDR3 is CASSLSRLAGGRNSYEQYF. DNA of the CDR3: TGTGCCAGCAGTTTATCGAGACTAGCGGGGGGCCGTAATTCCTACGAGCAGTACTTC.

CDR3 sequence: CASSLGSRGANYGYTF. DNA for the CDR3: TGTGCCAGCAGCTTGGGCTCTCGGGGGGCCAACTATGGCTACACCTTC. The rearrangement uses TRBV5-6 and TRBJ1-2, with D tentatively TRBD1 (6 bases). There are 16 residues in the CDR3. Germline lookup yields CDR1 SGHDT and CDR2 YYEEEE. The ends were cut back, 0 bases at V and 2 bases at J, with 14 bases in the middle.

The chain recombines TRBV7-6 with TRBJ2-7; the D gene is possibly TRBD1 (5 bases). Germline values: CDR1 SGHVS, CDR2 FNYEAQ. Trimming took off 5 bases at V and 4 bases at J, with 12 bases between the two ends. The CDR3 has 13 amino acids. The CDR3 region is CASSGAAGYEQYF. CDR3 in DNA: TGTGCCAGCAGCGGGGCTGCCGGATACGAGCAGTACTTC.

The V call is TRBV30, the J call TRBJ1-2; possible D gene TRBD1, 5 bases. The CDR3 length is 14 residues. Germline loops: CDR1 GTSNPN, CDR2 SVGIG (reference sequence). Between the trimmed V and J ends, which lost 0 bases and 5 bases, there was a span of 13 bases. CDR3 in DNA: TGTGCCTGGAGTGTGGGGCAGCTAGGATATGGCTACACCTTC. Amino acids: CAWSVGQLGYGYTF.

To note about this clone: The sample contains more than one DNA sequence encoding this CDR3. The chain carries TRBV5-1 and TRBJ2-1; D not resolved. V was trimmed by 4 bases and J by 0 bases, leaving 11 bases between them. Germline V gives CDR1 SGHRS, CDR2 YFSETQ. This CDR3 has 15 residues. For the CDR3, the DNA is TGCGCCAGCAGCCTGACGGGTAACTCCTACAATGAGCAGTTCTTC. The encoded protein is CASSLTGNSYNEQFF. Drawing the rest from reference TRBV5-1 and TRBJ2-1, the complete variable domain is KAGVTQTPRYLIKTRGQQVTLSCSPISGHRSVSWYQQTPGQGLQFLFEYFSETQRNKGNFPGRFSGRQFSNSRSEMNVSTLELGDSALYLCASSLTGNSYNEQFFGPGTRLTVL.

V usage is TRBV18 and J usage is TRBJ2-7; D is undetermined. V gave up 4 bases and J gave up 2 bases, with 6 bases separating them. The CDR3 runs to 12 residues. CDR1 and CDR2 from the germline V gene are KGHSH and LQKENI. The CDR3 reads CASSLKTYEQYF. CDR3 sequence (DNA): TGTGCCAGCTCACTTAAAACCTACGAGCAGTACTTC.

This chain uses TRBV20-1 with TRBJ2-5, with a tentative D call TRBD2 (6 bases). Germline CDR1 and CDR2: DFQATT and SNEGSKA (reference sequence). V was clipped by 3 bases and J by 2 bases, with 16 bases between them. This CDR3 spans 15 amino acids. This CDR3 reads CSASIPRGGQETQYF. The CDR3 DNA reads as TGCAGTGCTAGTATCCCCCGGGGAGGTCAAGAGACCCAGTACTTC.

By sample share, this clone is medium-sized. V and J are TRBV23-1 and TRBJ2-3; 9 positions agree with TRBD2. TRBV23-1 is reported as an ORF; its role is uncertain. Trimming at V came to 6 bases and at J to 0 bases, leaving 16 bases not matched to a gene. The CDR3 loop spans 19 amino acids. The CDR3 bases are TGCGCCAGCAGCCCAATCCCCCTAGCGGGGATCATTAGCACAGATACGCAGTATTTT. Encoded protein: CASSPIPLAGIISTDTQYF.

The gene calls are TRBV4-3 and TRBJ1-2; no reliable D call. The CDR3 extends over 13 amino acids. CDR1 is LGHNA, CDR2 YSLEER, per germline. Trimming left V 2 bases short and J 0 bases short, with 4 bases between. The CDR3 is CASSQYTNYGYTF. The DNA for the CDR3 is TGCGCCAGCAGCCAATATACTAACTATGGCTACACCTTC.

V and J are TRBV5-6 and TRBJ2-3; D gene uncertain. V lost 0 bases, J lost 2 bases, and 7 bases lay in between. This CDR3 is 14 amino acids long. Germline V gene data show CDR1 as SGHDT and CDR2 as YYEEEE. In DNA form, the CDR3 reads TGTGCCAGCAGCTTGGGCGGATTCACAGATACGCAGTATTTT. This gives the protein CASSLGGFTDTQYF.

The chain carries TRBV4-3 and TRBJ2-7; tentative D call: TRBD2 (5 bases). Trimming cost V 10 bases and J 6 bases, with 19 bases left between them. The CDR3 extends over 13 amino acids. Germline values: CDR1 LGHNA, CDR2 YSLEER. The CDR3 DNA sequence: TGCGCCACTTCTTCGGGGATGGGGTTCGAGCAGTACTTC. Translated: CATSSGMGFEQYF.

V usage is TRBV7-6 and J usage is TRBJ1-1; the D is unclear. The CDR3 covers 15 residues. CDR1 SGHVS and CDR2 FNYEAQ come from the germline V gene. Trimming left V 5 bases short and J 3 bases short, with 16 bases between. This chain's CDR3 is CASSPMGVWDTEAFF. The CDR3 DNA reads as TGTGCCAGCAGCCCAATGGGAGTTTGGGACACTGAAGCTTTCTTT.

CDR3 in amino acids: CASSFGQGYGYTF. The CDR3 nucleotides are TGTGCCAGCAGTTTTGGACAGGGCTATGGCTACACCTTC. The rearrangement links TRBV27 to TRBJ1-2; 8 nucleotides align to TRBD1. Germline values: CDR1 MNHEY, CDR2 SMNVEV (reference sequence). CDR3 length equals 13 residues. V lost 3 bases to trimming and J lost 4 bases; unmatched junction nucleotides: 1.

J is TRBJ2-3 and V is TRBV7-9; 10 nucleotides align to TRBD2. The CDR3 is 19 residues long. Germline lookup yields CDR1 SEHNR and CDR2 FQNEAQ (reference sequence). The V gene end was trimmed by 4 bases and the J gene end by 2 bases; junction bases not matched to a gene: 15. CDR3 residues: CASSSLARGSGGATDTQYF. The CDR3 DNA reads TGTGCCAGCAGCTCACTCGCCCGGGGAAGCGGGGGGGCCACAGATACGCAGTATTTT.

The rearrangement links TRBV4-3 to TRBJ2-5; 8 nucleotides match TRBD2. Germline CDR1 and CDR2: LGHNA and YSLEER. The ends lost 2 bases at V and 4 bases at J; junction bases unmatched: 0. The CDR3 totals 13 residues. The CDR3 reads CASSQTSGETQYF. CDR3 coding DNA: TGCGCCAGCAGCCAAACTAGCGGAGAGACCCAGTACTTC.

V and J are TRBV28 and TRBJ1-6; 8 nucleotides align to TRBD1. CDR1 and CDR2 (germline): MDHEN, SYDVKM. The CDR3 consists of 15 residues. V lost 4 bases to trimming and J lost 10 bases; unmatched junction nucleotides: 9. CDR3 bases: TGTGCCAGCAGTTCAGGGGGCCTGAGAGGATCACCCCTCCACTTT. Its protein is CASSSGGLRGSPLHF.